The next 30 T cell receptor beta chains were all read from a single sample in a study of blood T cells in healthy people across ages (dated by TCRdb to about 2015). Library method: 5' RACE. Sequencing was performed on an Illumina HiSeq 2500. The second PCR ran for roughly 7 to 12 cycles and used a J-beta primer mix along with a sample-barcoded 5' primer. The public reads were quality trimmed at Q25 with fastp and then assembled into clones with MiXCR by TCRdb, keeping productive beta chains. CDR3 protein sequences are deduplicated, and each keeps its most common genes and DNA. Counted in this sample were 700,000 to 850,000 distinct CDR3 sequences; under 40% of them appeared once. Approximately 12% of the sample is in the top ten clones. The sequencing sample was made of blood. These TCRs come from a man younger than 35 in good health.

The V call is TRBV6-2 or TRBV6-3, the J call TRBJ2-7; D uncertain. The CDR3 runs 16 residues. Trimming pared 0 bases from V and 4 bases from J, leaving 16 bases between. Germline CDR1 MNHEY, CDR2 SVGEGT. CDR3 coding DNA: TGTGCCAGCAGTTACTCGAAGGTCCTGGGGTTTTACGAGCAGTACTTC. Translating gives CASSYSKVLGFYEQYF.

J is TRBJ2-3 and V is TRBV20-1, with D possibly being TRBD1 (5 bases). V was pared by 1 base and J by 2 bases, with 13 bases between. The CDR3 contains 15 residues. CDR1 and CDR2 from the germline V gene are DFQATT and SNEGSKA (reference sequence). The CDR3 reads CSARVSGMATDTQYF. In DNA form, the CDR3 reads TGCAGTGCTAGAGTATCAGGGATGGCCACAGATACGCAGTATTTT.

A note on this clonotype: A much larger clone lies one base from this, so it may be a read error. This chain connects TRBV29-1 to TRBJ2-1; TRBD1 aligns across 9 bases. Germline assignment: CDR1 SQVTM and CDR2 ANQGSEA. The CDR3 covers 16 residues. The V segment lost 4 bases and the J segment 10 bases; nucleotides outside the gene matches: 17. CDR3 loop: CSVATLDRGSSYEQFF. The CDR3 DNA is TGCAGCGTTGCGACCTTGGACAGGGGTTCCTCCTACGAGCAGTTCTTC.

V gene TRBV5-6 combines with J gene TRBJ2-7, with 7 bases lining up with TRBD1. CDR1 is SGHDT, CDR2 YYEEEE, per germline. V dropped 4 bases and J dropped 6; count of bases not matched to a gene: 7. The CDR3 runs to 13 residues. CDR3 sequence reads: CASSIDRVREQYF. CDR3 DNA: TGTGCCAGCAGCATCGACAGGGTCCGCGAGCAGTACTTC.

This rearrangement joins TRBV20-1 to TRBJ1-1; perhaps TRBD1 as D (6 bases). V lost 3 bases and J 1 base, leaving 9 bases between the germline ends. The CDR3 covers 13 residues. The germline V gene encodes CDR1 DFQATT and CDR2 SNEGSKA (reference sequence). CDR3 residues: CSASQGRNTEAFF. The CDR3 nucleotides read TGCAGTGCTAGCCAGGGGAGGAACACTGAAGCTTTCTTT.

Concerning this clonotype: A much larger clone lies a single base off, so this may be a read error. The chain employs TRBV20-1 and TRBJ2-5; 7 bases map to TRBD2. Germline CDR1 and CDR2: DFQATT and SNEGSKA (reference sequence). The CDR3 is 13 residues long. V lost 6 bases, J lost 11 bases, and 15 bases stayed unmatched. CDR3 bases: TGCAGTGCGTTACAGCGTCTAGGGAGGGAGCAGTACTTC. Translation: CSALQRLGREQYF.

V usage is TRBV9 and J usage is TRBJ1-5, with D tentatively TRBD1 (5 bases). The germline V and J ends were trimmed by 0 bases and 4 bases, with 8 bases remaining between them. Germline CDR1 SGDLS, CDR2 YYNGEE. The CDR3 consists of 14 residues. The CDR3 region is CASSVGRENQPQHF. CDR3 bases: TGTGCCAGCAGCGTAGGCAGGGAGAATCAGCCCCAGCATTTT. Together with reference TRBV9 and TRBJ1-5, the CDR3 gives the full variable domain: DSGVTQTPKHLITATGQRVTLRCSPRSGDLSVYWYQQSLDQGLQFLIQYYNGEERAKGNILERFSAQQFPDLHSELNLSSLELGDSALYFCASSVGRENQPQHFGDGTRLSIL.

To note about this clonotype: The junction shows a germline mismatch at one end, possibly a read error. The chain joins TRBV27 to TRBJ2-1; 11 bases are shared with TRBD1. The CDR3 has 17 amino acids. The germline V gene has CDR1 MNHEY and CDR2 SMNVEV (reference sequence). In nucleotides, the CDR3 is TGTGTCAGCAGTTTCACGTCCGGGACAGGGGGTATTAATGAGCAGTTCTTC. Translation gives CVSSFTSGTGGINEQFF.

This clonotype was recorded once. J is TRBJ1-3 and V is TRBV20-1; D might be TRBD1 (6 bases). CDR3 size: 13 residues. Per germline, CDR1 DFQATT and CDR2 SNEGSKA (reference sequence). V lost 2 bases to trimming and J lost 7 bases, with 12 bases between them. CDR3 in amino acids: CSARKTGLNTIYF. The CDR3, as DNA: TGCAGTGCTAGAAAGACAGGTTTGAACACCATATATTTT.

This clonotype was counted a few times. The rearrangement uses TRBV7-8 and TRBJ2-1; tentative D call: TRBD1 (5 bases). Germline values: CDR1 SGHVS, CDR2 FQNEAQ. The CDR3 extends over 14 amino acids. The V end lost 6 bases, the J end lost 10 bases, and 19 bases lay between the germline ends. The CDR3 reads CASSSSRGSYEQFF. CDR3 bases: TGTGCCAGCAGTTCATCTAGGGGATCCTACGAGCAGTTCTTC.

The rearrangement links TRBV7-9 to TRBJ1-1; the D is unclear. This CDR3 spans 15 amino acids. Trimming cost V 1 base and J 6 bases, with 15 bases left between them. Germline-derived CDR1 and CDR2 are SEHNR and FQNEAQ (reference sequence). CDR3 DNA sequence: TGTGCCAGCAGCTTAGGGCCAGGAGGTGGATCTGAAGCTTTCTTT. This gives the protein CASSLGPGGGSEAFF.

The chain has TRBV20-1 and TRBJ1-5; 7 nucleotides agree with TRBD1. After removal of 5 bases from V and 4 bases from J, the junction contained 5 bases not matched to a gene. The CDR3 runs to 13 residues. Germline assignment: CDR1 DFQATT and CDR2 SNEGSKA (reference sequence). The DNA for the CDR3 is TGCAGTGCTGCCGCAGGGGGAAATCAGCCCCAGCATTTT. It encodes CSAAAGGNQPQHF.

The rearrangement links TRBV6-2 or TRBV6-3 to TRBJ2-1; 8 nucleotides match TRBD1. Trimming cost V 5 bases and J 4 bases; bases outside gene matches: 10. There are 16 residues in the CDR3. Looked up from germline, CDR1 is MNHEY and CDR2 is SVGEGT. The CDR3 is CASSTSGGEEYNEQFF. The CDR3 nucleotides are TGTGCCAGCAGTACATCAGGGGGCGAGGAGTACAATGAGCAGTTCTTC.

As concerns this clonotype: A much larger clone sits a single nucleotide away, making a read error possible. The rearrangement joins TRBV7-9 to TRBJ2-7; possibly TRBD1 or TRBD2 for D (5 bases each). Between the trimmed V and J ends, which lost 2 bases and 8 bases, there was a span of 16 bases. Germline V CDR1 and CDR2: SEHNR, FQNEAQ (reference sequence). There are 14 residues in the CDR3. CDR3 bases: TGTGCCAGCAGCTTAAGGCAGGGACCTTACAAGCAGTACTTC. Its translation: CASSLRQGPYKQYF.

This clonotype appeared a single time. The chain is built from TRBV7-2 and TRBJ2-2, with TRBD1 identical over 10 bases. Trimming took 1 base from V and 1 from J; bases not matched to a gene: 6. This CDR3 spans 18 amino acids. Per the germline V gene, CDR1 is SGHTA and CDR2 is FQGNSA. The CDR3 here is CASSLVRTGGLNTGELFF. CDR3 sequence (DNA): TGTGCCAGCAGCTTAGTGAGGACAGGGGGATTGAACACCGGGGAGCTGTTTTTT.

The chain combines TRBV6-1 with TRBJ2-3; D is possibly TRBD1 (6 bases). Germline V CDR1 and CDR2: MNHNS, SASEGT. This CDR3 contains 13 residues. The ends were cut back, 4 bases at V and 5 bases at J, with 10 bases in the middle. The DNA of the CDR3 is TGTGCCAGCAGTGTACAGGGAGTAGATACGCAGTATTTT. Amino acids: CASSVQGVDTQYF.

This clonotype was counted at least ten times. The rearrangement uses TRBV20-1 and TRBJ2-5; D uncertain. Deletions cut 7 bases from V and 7 bases from J, with 10 bases between. CDR1 and CDR2 (germline): DFQATT, SNEGSKA (reference sequence). This CDR3 is 10 amino acids long. The CDR3 nucleotides read TGCAGTGTCCGACTGGGGACCCAGTACTTC. Protein product: CSVRLGTQYF.

This clonotype has at least ten counts. The rearrangement joins TRBV12-3 or TRBV12-4 to TRBJ1-5; D unclear. The CDR3 is 15 residues long. Trimming left V 7 bases short and J 0 bases short, with 13 bases between. As DNA, the CDR3 is TGTGCCAGCAACGCCGACGGTGATAGCAATCAGCCCCAGCATTTT. Its protein product is CASNADGDSNQPQHF.

This clonotype was detected many times. The chain is built from TRBV7-7 and TRBJ2-3; TRBD1 agrees at 7 bases. CDR1 and CDR2 from the germline V gene are SSHAT and FNYEAQ (reference sequence). V shed 5 bases, J shed 6 bases, and the junction held 5 bases outside the gene matches. CDR3 length: 13 amino acids. The CDR3 sequence is CASSKLQGDTQYF. CDR3 sequence (DNA): TGTGCCAGCAGCAAACTACAGGGGGATACGCAGTATTTT.

Comment on this clonotype: Being one base from a much bigger clone, this may be a read error. This chain joins TRBV11-1 and TRBJ2-3; D may be TRBD2 (6 bases). Germline assignment: CDR1 SGHAT and CDR2 FQDESV (reference sequence). This CDR3 is 17 amino acids long. This CDR3 reads CTSQRWRLVERTDTQYF. In DNA, the CDR3 is TGTACCAGCCAAAGGTGGCGACTAGTGGAACGCACAGATACGCAGTATTTT.

This clonotype turned up a few times. The J gene is TRBJ2-3, the V gene TRBV7-9; D ambiguous. V lost 2 bases, J lost 4 bases, and 7 bases lay in between. The CDR3 length is 13 residues. Germline CDR1 reads SEHNR; CDR2 reads FQNEAQ (reference sequence). CDR3 DNA: TGTGCCAGCAGCTTACCCCCGGCAGATACGCAGTATTTT. Its protein is CASSLPPADTQYF.

This chain connects TRBV11-2 to TRBJ1-1; D is perhaps TRBD1 (5 bases). The CDR3 extends over 15 amino acids. V lost 5 bases and J 2 bases, leaving 15 bases between the germline ends. The germline V gene has CDR1 SGHAT and CDR2 FQNNGV. The DNA for the CDR3 is TGTGCCAGCAGCCAAGGGGCTTGGCAAAACACTGAAGCTTTCTTT. Its protein is CASSQGAWQNTEAFF.

In this sample, this clonotype turned up a few times. This rearrangement joins TRBV5-1 to TRBJ1-4; D gene uncertain. The CDR3 loop spans 15 amino acids. Trimming cost V 1 base and J 5 bases, with 12 bases left between them. Germline V lookup: CDR1 SGHRS, CDR2 YFSETQ. In nucleotides, the CDR3 is TGCGCCAGCAGCTTGCCGGGAGGCCAGAATGAAAAACTGTTTTTT. Its translation: CASSLPGGQNEKLFF.

This rearrangement joins TRBV7-9 to TRBJ1-5; 7 bases line up with TRBD1. J was trimmed by 4 bases and V by 4 bases; bases with no gene match: 7. The CDR3 is 15 amino acids. Germline V gives CDR1 SEHNR, CDR2 FQNEAQ (reference sequence). The CDR3 spells CASSSAGQSNQPQHF. The CDR3 DNA is TGTGCCAGCAGCTCCGCGGGACAGTCAAATCAGCCCCAGCATTTT.

The genes are TRBV28 and TRBJ2-7; TRBD2 might be the D (5 bases). The CDR3 spans 15 residues. Germline lookup yields CDR1 MDHEN and CDR2 SYDVKM. Between the trimmed V and J ends, which lost 5 bases and 7 bases, there was a span of 21 bases. CDR3 residues: CASSHQKDSYNEQYF. The CDR3, as DNA: TGTGCCAGCAGTCACCAGAAGGACTCCTACAATGAGCAGTACTTC. Using reference TRBV28 and TRBJ2-7 for the parts outside the CDR3, the full variable domain is DVKVTQSSRYLVKRTGEKVFLECVQDMDHENMFWYRQDPGLGLRLIYFSYDVKMKEKGDIPEGYSVSREKKERFSLILESASTNQTSMYLCASSHQKDSYNEQYFGPGTRLTVT.

The chain recombines TRBV5-1 with TRBJ1-1, with 9 bases matching TRBD1. The CDR3 contains 16 residues. Germline-derived CDR1 and CDR2 are SGHRS and YFSETQ. J lost 4 bases, V lost 4 bases, and 11 bases had no gene match. Here the CDR3 DNA reads TGCGCCAGCAGCCCGGGACAGGGAGCTAAGGGCACTGAAGCTTTCTTT. This codes for CASSPGQGAKGTEAFF.

This clonotype was detected only a few times. The V gene is TRBV12-3 or TRBV12-4, the J gene TRBJ2-7, with D possibly TRBD1 on 6 matching bases. The CDR3 sequence is 13 residues long. V was trimmed by 5 bases and J by 3 bases, leaving 11 bases between them. The CDR3 coding sequence is TGTGCCAGCAGTGTTCGGACAGTCTACGAGCAGTACTTC. Translating it yields CASSVRTVYEQYF.

Regarding this clonotype: A much larger clone sits a single nucleotide away, making a read error possible. V usage is TRBV29-1 and J usage is TRBJ2-1; weak D call: TRBD2 (5 bases). The assigned J gene may be wrong: the sequence end matches TRBJ2-7 better. CDR1 SQVTM and CDR2 ANQGSEA come from the germline V gene. This CDR3 comprises 16 residues. CDR3 coding DNA: TGCAGCGTTGACCGCAGCCTGGACTGGACCTACAATGAGCAGTACTTC. Its translation is CSVDRSLDWTYNEQYF.

This rearrangement joins TRBV11-2 to TRBJ2-4, with TRBD1 matching 7 bases. The junction had 15 bases not matched to a gene; V was cut back by 1 base and J by 0 bases. Germline values: CDR1 SGHAT, CDR2 FQNNGV. The CDR3 has 20 residues. CDR3 amino acids: CASSLGLGTDLTLAKNIQYF. The CDR3 DNA is TGTGCCAGCAGCTTAGGGCTTGGGACAGACCTAACCCTAGCCAAAAACATTCAGTACTTC.

This chain joins TRBV20-1 and TRBJ2-1, with 9 bases aligning to TRBD2. CDR3 length: 17 residues. CDR1 and CDR2 (germline): DFQATT, SNEGSKA (reference sequence). With 1 base clipped from V and 3 bases from J, the junction kept 10 bases outside the gene matches. The CDR3 DNA reads as TGCAGTGCTAGAGTGGGGCTAGCGGGGCTTAACTACAATGAGCAGTTCTTC. Its protein is CSARVGLAGLNYNEQFF.